The clone carrying this T cell receptor (beta chain) was seen a few times. Its target is not known. Since all of the isolated RNA was reverse transcribed, expressed TCRB transcripts were what got sequenced. Assay: immunoSEQ multiplex PCR; the TCRdb copy retains only in-frame clones and omits some. Here the sample spans about 40,000 clones, roughly 49% being singletons. This record comes from a study of beta chain features in type 1 diabetes. About the research overall: Examination spanned about 99 million sorted cells from all samples.

Looked up from germline, CDR1 is SGDLS and CDR2 is YYNGEE. V gave up 2 bases and J gave up 5 bases, with 19 bases separating them. The CDR3 is 16 residues long. Study conclusions and caveats: PCR might show a preference for shorter templates, equally across patients and controls.

This receptor was identified in a woman between 18 and 30 years old in good health. V usage is TRBV9 and J usage is TRBJ2-5, with a weak D call TRBD2 (7 bases). The specimen sequenced was central memory CD4+ T cells from blood. CDR3 loop: CASSVAGGGLSETQYF. CDR3 DNA sequence: TGTGCCAGCAGCGTGGCTGGGGGGGGGCTATCGGAGACCCAGTACTTC.